These T cell receptor beta chains were read from a single sample in a study of blood T cells in healthy people across ages. TCRdb processed the 5' RACE reads anew with MiXCR; each CDR3 protein has one entry. The sample has hundreds of thousands of distinct CDR3 sequences, around 45% seen once; the top ten hold about 32%. Input material: blood. The receptors shown here come from a woman aged 55-75 years in good health. Each CDR3 is given with its conserved first and last residue. Fields, in order: J gene, V gene, D gene, CDR3 length, CDR3 protein. D genes are given only for firm matches.

TRBJ1-2 TRBV7-2 TRBD1 12 CASSSRQGRYTF
TRBJ1-2 TRBV20-1 TRBD1 15 CSAGQGIPANYGYTF
TRBJ2-3 TRBV20-1 TRBD2 15 CSARGVGLATDTQYF
TRBJ2-7 TRBV5-1 TRBD2 17 CASSYEASGQSSYEQYF
TRBJ2-1 TRBV20-1 TRBD2 19 CSVITPGLAGGGSYNEQFF
TRBJ2-7 TRBV7-2 TRBD1 15 CASSLTTGGFYEQYF
TRBJ2-7 TRBV7-2 TRBD2 18 CASSSGTSGLSDSYEQYF
TRBJ2-7 TRBV27 TRBD2 17 CASSSLRVAGLSYEQYF
. TRBV2 TRBD2 12 CAGGLAGYEQYF
. TRBV7-7 . 12 CASMIRGVEQYF
TRBJ2-7 TRBV7-9 . 13 CASSLVDRYEQYF
TRBJ2-1 TRBV7-7 TRBD1 15 CASSTDRGLHNEQFF
TRBJ1-2 TRBV12-3/TRBV12-4 TRBD1 15 CASSSVTGLNYGYTF
TRBJ2-4 TRBV11-3 TRBD2 17 CASSPGSGLAGYNEQYF
TRBJ1-2 TRBV20-1 . 14 CSARDRRGSGGYTF
TRBJ2-1 TRBV29-1 . 12 CRGSRVGNEQFF
. TRBV7-9 . 14 CASSLQGGYNEQYF
TRBJ2-1 TRBV27 . 14 CASKWERRVNEQFF
TRBJ2-2 TRBV14 TRBD2 18 CASSQDLLAGRDTGELFF
TRBJ1-2 TRBV9 TRBD1 15 CASSEGTVILDGYTF
TRBJ2-4 TRBV5-1 . 14 CASSLANTPKVQYF
TRBJ1-1 TRBV7-9 . 17 CASSLGQGYRVSTEAFF
TRBJ2-5 TRBV27 TRBD2 18 CASSLSGTSGRGNNEQYF
TRBJ1-2 TRBV4-2 . 15 CASSQYLTDRYGYTF
TRBJ2-7 TRBV7-2 TRBD1 16 CASSLLLGQGNYEQYF
TRBJ2-7 TRBV27 . 15 CASSLGGGSFYEQYF
TRBJ1-6 TRBV28 . 15 CASRAVGLGNSPLHF
TRBJ1-6 TRBV27 . 14 CANSSKTRVSPLHF
TRBJ2-7 TRBV11-1 TRBD2 15 CASMPRGGASYEQYF
TRBJ2-4 TRBV7-9 . 11 CASSLGWAQYF
TRBJ2-5 TRBV5-6 TRBD2 13 CASSLTSGREQYF
TRBJ2-7 TRBV29-1 TRBD1 12 CSPRDREDEQYF
. TRBV6-2/TRBV6-3 . 15 CASRSKDGGLYEQYF
TRBJ2-2 TRBV7-3 TRBD2 17 CASSLTAGLAGAGELFF
TRBJ2-4 TRBV4-2 . 15 CASSQATGRSDIQYF
TRBJ2-1 TRBV11-2 TRBD2 16 CASSRGLAGGFYEQFF
TRBJ2-1 TRBV6-2/TRBV6-3 . 15 CASSLADTSYNEQFF
TRBJ1-1 TRBV29-1 . 14 CSAEDRAANTEAFF
TRBJ1-1 TRBV5-6 . 14 CASSFSFRDTEAFF
TRBJ2-4 TRBV24-1 . 14 CATSDTDRVHVQYF
TRBJ1-6 TRBV3-1 . 14 CASSQVRGTGPLHF
TRBJ2-1 TRBV10-3 TRBD1 13 CATGTGGGNERFF
TRBJ2-2 TRBV28 . 13 CASNAVDTGELFF
TRBJ2-3 TRBV9 . 15 CASSATWYGTDTQYF
TRBJ1-1 TRBV3-1 TRBD1 14 CASSRRQGSTEAFF
TRBJ2-7 TRBV19 TRBD1 14 CASSTRDRGHEQYF
TRBJ2-5 TRBV20-1 . 14 CSAGSPGPQETQYF
TRBJ1-2 TRBV20-1 . 12 CSAGGATLSYTF
TRBJ2-7 TRBV20-1 . 14 CSALRSGFGYEQYF
TRBJ2-5 TRBV6-2/TRBV6-3 TRBD2 14 CASRKTSGGETQYF
TRBJ2-7 TRBV6-6 TRBD2 13 CASSVNGAGEQYF
TRBJ2-5 TRBV5-1 TRBD2 15 CASSLVAGGPREQYF
. TRBV12-3/TRBV12-4 TRBD1 12 CASSRQGYIQYF
TRBJ2-1 TRBV13 TRBD2 14 CASSLSSGSYEQFF
TRBJ2-1 TRBV29-1 . 12 CSVDVGYNEQFF
. TRBV5-1 TRBD1 16 CASSLGAGGGDYEQYF